A selection of T cell receptor beta chains follows, all from one sample in a study of blood T cell repertoires in COVID-19. Profiled with immunoSEQ multiplex PCR; TCRdb holds only in-frame clones, not every one. The profile shows about 140,000 clones, around 81% of them singletons. The specimen was peripheral blood. Source of these receptors: a human donor in a cohort sampled during active COVID-19. Both conserved end residues are part of each CDR3. Each record gives: J gene, D gene, V gene, clone size, CDR3 protein, CDR3 DNA. A D gene is named only where the DNA matches it firmly. For some rows the clone size is stated as once, few or many, or as a class when expanded; others skip it.

J gene: TRBJ1-5; D gene: TRBD1; V gene: TRBV6-5; clone size: .; CDR3 protein: CASSSRDRDQPQHF; CDR3 DNA: TGTGCCAGCAGTTCCCGGGACAGGGACCAGCCCCAGCATTTT
J gene: TRBJ2-6; D gene: TRBD1; V gene: TRBV10-2; clone size: .; CDR3 protein: CASSAGGNSGANVLTF; CDR3 DNA: TGCGCCAGCAGTGCAGGGGGTAACTCTGGGGCCAACGTCCTGACTTTC
J gene: TRBJ2-7; D gene: TRBD1; V gene: TRBV2; clone size: .; CDR3 protein: CASTPGGQGYEQYF; CDR3 DNA: TGTGCCAGCACCCCAGGAGGACAGGGCTACGAGCAGTACTTC
J gene: TRBJ1-4; D gene: .; V gene: TRBV30; clone size: once; CDR3 protein: CAWSGGVNRMITTNEKLFF; CDR3 DNA: TGTGCCTGGAGTGGTGGGGTCAACAGGATGATAACAACTAATGAAAAACTGTTTTTT
J gene: TRBJ2-7; D gene: TRBD1; V gene: TRBV4-3; clone size: many; CDR3 protein: CASSQDRQGQYEQYF; CDR3 DNA: TGCGCCAGCAGCCAAGATAGACAGGGTCAATACGAGCAGTACTTC
J gene: TRBJ1-2; D gene: TRBD1; V gene: TRBV15; clone size: .; CDR3 protein: CATSSALGTYKGTVYGYTF; CDR3 DNA: TGTGCCACCAGCAGTGCGTTAGGGACCTACAAGGGGACAGTTTATGGCTACACCTTC
J gene: TRBJ2-5; D gene: TRBD2; V gene: TRBV7-2; clone size: .; CDR3 protein: CASSSGLAPETQYF; CDR3 DNA: TGTGCCAGCAGCTCGGGACTAGCTCCGGAGACCCAGTACTTC
J gene: TRBJ1-3; D gene: .; V gene: TRBV25-1; clone size: .; CDR3 protein: CASHDSLGGNTIYF; CDR3 DNA: TGTGCCAGCCACGACAGCCTAGGAGGAAACACCATATATTTT
J gene: TRBJ1-2; D gene: .; V gene: TRBV6-5; clone size: .; CDR3 protein: CASSPQGLTDGYTF; CDR3 DNA: TGTGCCAGCAGCCCCCAGGGATTGACGGATGGCTACACCTTC
J gene: TRBJ2-7; D gene: .; V gene: TRBV28; clone size: .; CDR3 protein: CATHRTTYEQYF; CDR3 DNA: TGTGCCACCCACCGTACTACCTACGAGCAGTACTTC
J gene: TRBJ1-2; D gene: TRBD1; V gene: TRBV5-1; clone size: .; CDR3 protein: CASSLGGQGGGYTF; CDR3 DNA: TGCGCCAGCAGCTTGGGGGGACAGGGCGGTGGCTACACCTTC
J gene: TRBJ2-5; D gene: .; V gene: TRBV5-1; clone size: .; CDR3 protein: CASSSPVTGVRETQYF; CDR3 DNA: TGCGCCAGCAGCTCCCCAGTAACGGGAGTCCGAGAGACCCAGTACTTC
J gene: TRBJ2-5; D gene: TRBD2; V gene: TRBV27; clone size: .; CDR3 protein: CASSSVTGGQETQYF; CDR3 DNA: TGTGCCAGCAGTTCTGTAACGGGAGGACAAGAGACCCAGTACTTC
J gene: TRBJ2-2; D gene: .; V gene: TRBV5-6; clone size: .; CDR3 protein: CASSLSRTGELFF; CDR3 DNA: TGTGCCAGCAGCTTGTCGAGGACCGGGGAGCTGTTTTTT
J gene: TRBJ1-2; D gene: TRBD1; V gene: TRBV27; clone size: .; CDR3 protein: CASSSWTGAGYGYTF; CDR3 DNA: TGTGCCAGCAGTTCTTGGACAGGGGCAGGGTATGGCTACACCTTC
J gene: TRBJ1-6; D gene: .; V gene: TRBV7-8; clone size: .; CDR3 protein: CASSLSLSGLSPSPLHF; CDR3 DNA: TGTGCCAGCAGCTTATCCCTCTCAGGGTTATCTCCTTCACCCCTCCACTTT
J gene: TRBJ1-1; D gene: TRBD1; V gene: TRBV19; clone size: .; CDR3 protein: CASGRQGWLNTEAFF; CDR3 DNA: TGTGCCAGTGGGAGACAGGGGTGGTTAAATACTGAAGCTTTCTTT
J gene: TRBJ1-1; D gene: .; V gene: TRBV4-1; clone size: few; CDR3 protein: CASRDAWLTGLDTEAFF; CDR3 DNA: TGCGCCAGCCGCGACGCTTGGCTAACAGGGTTGGACACTGAAGCTTTCTTT
J gene: TRBJ2-7; D gene: TRBD2; V gene: TRBV2; clone size: .; CDR3 protein: CASRGLAGVYEQYF; CDR3 DNA: TGTGCCAGCAGAGGACTAGCGGGGGTCTACGAGCAGTACTTC
J gene: TRBJ1-1; D gene: .; V gene: TRBV4-3; clone size: .; CDR3 protein: CASSQDLSGVGTEAFF; CDR3 DNA: TGCGCCAGCAGCCAAGATCTTTCCGGGGTAGGCACTGAAGCTTTCTTT
J gene: TRBJ2-1; D gene: TRBD1; V gene: TRBV11-2; clone size: .; CDR3 protein: CASSLGTGVYNEQFF; CDR3 DNA: TGTGCCAGCAGCTTGGGGACAGGAGTTTACAATGAGCAGTTCTTC
J gene: TRBJ1-2; D gene: .; V gene: TRBV7-2; clone size: once; CDR3 protein: CASSSAGVTRGYTF; CDR3 DNA: TGTGCCAGCAGCTCAGCAGGGGTTACGCGAGGCTACACCTTC
J gene: TRBJ1-1; D gene: .; V gene: TRBV6-6; clone size: .; CDR3 protein: CASSYLKGAEAFF; CDR3 DNA: TGTGCCAGCAGTTACTTGAAGGGGGCTGAAGCTTTCTTT
J gene: TRBJ2-5; D gene: .; V gene: TRBV12-3/TRBV12-4; clone size: .; CDR3 protein: CASSRDYQETQYF; CDR3 DNA: TGTGCCAGCAGCCGGGACTACCAAGAGACCCAGTACTTC
J gene: TRBJ1-5; D gene: .; V gene: TRBV30; clone size: .; CDR3 protein: CACLTDRLNQPQHF; CDR3 DNA: TGTGCCTGTCTAACGGACAGACTAAATCAGCCCCAGCATTTT
J gene: TRBJ2-7; D gene: TRBD1; V gene: TRBV23-1; clone size: .; CDR3 protein: CAPQEYPGTGRTYEQYF; CDR3 DNA: TGCGCCCCCCAGGAGTACCCCGGGACAGGGAGAACCTACGAGCAGTACTTC
J gene: TRBJ2-1; D gene: TRBD1; V gene: TRBV19; clone size: .; CDR3 protein: CASSTPKLTGVRYNEQFF; CDR3 DNA: TGTGCCAGTAGTACCCCTAAACTTACAGGGGTTAGGTACAATGAGCAGTTCTTC
J gene: TRBJ1-2; D gene: .; V gene: TRBV3-1/TRBV3-2; clone size: few; CDR3 protein: CASSPITAYYGYTF; CDR3 DNA: TGTGCCAGCAGCCCTATAACCGCTTACTATGGCTACACCTTC
J gene: TRBJ2-7; D gene: TRBD1; V gene: TRBV19; clone size: .; CDR3 protein: CASSTRDRIYEQYF; CDR3 DNA: TGTGCCAGTAGTACCCGGGACAGGATCTACGAGCAGTACTTC
J gene: TRBJ2-1; D gene: TRBD2; V gene: TRBV7-2; clone size: .; CDR3 protein: CASRLALGNNEQFF; CDR3 DNA: TGTGCCAGCAGACTAGCGTTGGGGAACAATGAGCAGTTCTTC
J gene: TRBJ1-4; D gene: TRBD1; V gene: TRBV5-6; clone size: .; CDR3 protein: CASSAAGTGGGNEKLFF; CDR3 DNA: TGTGCCAGCAGCGCCGCCGGGACAGGGGGCGGGAATGAAAAACTGTTTTTT
J gene: TRBJ2-1; D gene: .; V gene: TRBV7-3; clone size: .; CDR3 protein: CASSLDQGSYNEQFF; CDR3 DNA: TGTGCCAGCAGCCTAGACCAGGGATCCTACAATGAGCAGTTCTTC